This T cell receptor (beta chain) originates from a study of T-cell reconstitution after alpha-beta-depleted transplantation in children. The junction had 9 bases not matched to a gene; V was cut back by 11 bases and J by 6 bases. The CDR3 spans 13 residues. The germline V gene encodes CDR1 ENHRY and CDR2 SYGVKD. During its preparation, the TCRbeta library received unique molecular identifiers. TCRdb analysed the PCR reads with MiXCR anew, one entry per CDR3 protein. Of roughly 610,000 distinct CDR3 sequences in the sample, approximately 10% were seen once. There are many counts of this clonotype. This sequence originates from a human donor who donated a stem cell graft to a child with acute myeloid leukemia. The sequenced sample was PBMCs from the stem cell graft donor, obtained from the stem cell graft. V gene TRBV10-3 combines with J gene TRBJ2-1, with 8 bases lining up with TRBD2. The CDR3 spells CAAGTRAFNEQFF. For the CDR3, the DNA is TGTGCCGCTGGGACTAGGGCTTTCAATGAGCAGTTCTTC.